This entry lists 20 T cell receptor delta chains sequenced from one sample in a study of γδ T cells in repeated Plasmodium falciparum infection. TCRdb applied CATT to the multiplex PCR reads for clone calling. The sample includes 40,000 to 55,000 delta-chain clones, approximately 2% of them seen just once. Vgamma9/Vdelta2+ and Vdelta2-negative gammadelta T cells were flow-sorted from PBMC for bulk sequencing. Specimen: gamma-delta T cells from blood. These receptors were taken from a pool of human donors (malaria-infected and uninfected, not separated).

About this clone itself: The protein TCRdb lists belongs to a much larger clone and differs from this DNA's translation at residue 5, which points to a read error; the protein shown is made from the DNA. The chain joins TRDV2 to TRDJ1; the D gene is possibly TRDD3 (6 bases). CDR1 is GEAIGNYY, CDR2 EKD, per germline. V lost 7 bases and J 6 bases, leaving 26 bases between the germline ends. The CDR3 covers 16 residues. CDR3 sequence: CAWPNPVHWVNHKLIF. In DNA, the CDR3 is TGTGCCTGGCCCAATCCTGTCCACTGGGTCAATCATAAACTCATCTTT.

On this clone: This DNA translates differently at residue 16 from the TCRdb protein, which is that of a much larger clone; a read error is likely, and the protein shown is the DNA's own translation. The rearrangement joins TRDV1 to TRDJ2; 9 bases fit TRDD2. TCRdb carries no J gene annotation; the J gene was assigned here by matching the DNA with germline. With V trimmed by 5 bases and J by 6 bases, 31 bases remained unmatched. The germline gives CDR1 TSWWSYY, CDR2 QGS. The CDR3 has 23 residues. DNA of the CDR3: TGTGCTCTTGGGTTACCCTCCCTTACCTTCCTACTGGAAAATACCGTATGGTCAGCACAACTCTTCTTT. It is translated as CALGLPSLTFLLENTVWSAQLFF.

This clone has only a few counts. With a far larger clone one base away, a read error is the likely cause. The sample holds other DNA sequences that translate to the same CDR3. The chain couples TRDV1 to TRDJ1; 8 bases are a match to TRDD3. As TCRdb names no J gene, one was assigned here on the basis of a DNA match to germline. This CDR3 has 21 amino acids. Germline V gene lookup returns CDR1 TSWWSYY and CDR2 QGS. The CDR3 protein is CALGELPYVPYGLGVIDKLIF. The CDR3 DNA reads as TGTGCTCTCGGGGAACTCCCCTACGTACCCTATGGACTGGGGGTTATCGATAAACTCATCTTT.

This clone appeared a few times. The likely explanation is a read error, given a far larger clone one base away. This specimen includes other DNA sequences encoding the same CDR3. This sequence joins TRDV1 and TRDJ1, with 9 nucleotides matching TRDD3. In the absence of a J gene in TCRdb, the DNA was matched to germline to assign it here. J gave up 2 bases and V 2 bases, and 36 bases lay outside the gene matches. Germline assignment: CDR1 TSWWSYY and CDR2 QGS. The CDR3 contains 26 residues. Here the CDR3 DNA reads TGTGCTCTTGGGGAATCACGGCCTTCCTTATCCGACTGGGGGACTCCTTTTTACATCTTGACCGATAAACTCATCTTT. Its translation is CALGESRPSLSDWGTPFYILTDKLIF.

There are a few counts of this clone. Only one base separates this from a far larger clonotype, so it likely reflects a read error. This sample also contains other DNA sequences that code for the same CDR3. V gene TRDV1 was called; the J gene was not; the D call TRDD3 from the table was never checked on the DNA. The germline gives CDR1 TSWWSYY, CDR2 QGS. The CDR3 is 23 amino acids. In DNA form, the CDR3 reads TGTGCTCTTGGGGACAAAGCCCCGGCATGGGGGATACTCCTCTTAGGACCTCTCCCTAAACTCATCTTC. Protein sequence: CALGDKAPAWGILLLGPLPKLIF.

The rearrangement joins TRDV1 to TRDJ1, with TRDD3 identical over 13 bases. TCRdb does not report a J gene; here it was assigned by matching the DNA to germline references. From germline, CDR1 is TSWWSYY and CDR2 QGS. V dropped 3 bases and J dropped 1; count of bases not matched to a gene: 35. The CDR3 is made up of 27 amino acids. The CDR3 coding sequence is TGTGCTCTTGGGGACCCCCGGTCCGGCCTTCCCACGTACTTCTACTGGGGGATACGCCTCACCACCGATAAACTCATCTTT. It encodes CALGDPRSGLPTYFYWGIRLTTDKLIF.

This clone was observed a handful of times. The TCRdb record carries a much larger clone's protein, which differs from this DNA's translation at residues 8 and 10; a read error is the likely cause, and the protein listed here is the DNA translation. This chain connects TRDV3 to TRDJ1, with unresolved D. Germline-derived CDR1 and CDR2 are TVYSNPD and GDNSRS (reference sequence). The V end was cut by 0 bases, the J end by 4 bases, with 18 bases between. This CDR3 has 15 amino acids. DNA of the CDR3: TGTGCCTTTAGGTTCCCCGGACGGAACATCGATAAACTCATCTTT. Protein sequence: CAFRFPGRNIDKLIF.

This clone was seen more than once but under ten times. With a much larger clone just one base away, this may be a read error. Distinct nucleotide sequences in the sample also encode this CDR3. The chain is built from TRDV1 and TRDJ4; D may be TRDD3 (5 bases). TCRdb offers no J gene call, so here the DNA was matched to germline to obtain one. The length of the CDR3 is 13 residues. Looked up from germline, CDR1 is TSWWSYY and CDR2 is QGS. CDR3 nucleotides: TGTGCTCTCGGGGAACGCGGATATGGGACCCTGATCTTT. It specifies CALGERGYGTLIF.

This clone has just a few counts. A far larger clone lies a single base away; this is likely a read error. Other DNA sequences of this sample code for an identical CDR3. The chain links TRDV1 to TRDJ1; 13 bases line up with TRDD3. The J gene is absent in TCRdb and was assigned here via DNA matching to germline. The CDR3 runs 25 residues. After removal of 0 bases from V and 3 bases from J, the junction contained 28 bases not matched to a gene. Per the germline V gene, CDR1 is TSWWSYY and CDR2 is QGS. The CDR3 DNA follows: TGTGCTCTTGGGGAACTTCAGTCTTCCTACACAAAAACTGGGGGATACGCGTCCTCCCCCGATAAACTCATCTTT. The encoded protein is CALGELQSSYTKTGGYASSPDKLIF.

This clone has only a few counts. A far larger clone is off by one base, so a read error is likely. Other DNA sequences in this sample translate to the same CDR3. The chain couples TRDV1 to TRDJ1; D may be TRDD2 (5 bases). Since TCRdb gives no J gene, matching the DNA to germline was used here to assign it. CDR1 and CDR2 from the germline V gene are TSWWSYY and QGS. The CDR3 length is 25 residues. The V and J ends lost 3 bases and 2 bases respectively, with 43 bases between them. CDR3 sequence: CALGDFFPFPFRPLRPTPFTDKLIF. CDR3 coding DNA: TGTGCTCTTGGGGATTTCTTTCCTTTCCCTTTCCGCCCACTCCGGCCGACTCCATTTACCGATAAACTCATCTTT.

This clone was picked up a small number of times. The translation of this DNA and the TCRdb protein of a much larger clone differ at residue 17, probably owing to a read error; the protein shown here is translated from the DNA. The V call is TRDV1, the J call TRDJ2, with TRDD3 identical over 11 bases. The J gene comes from matching the DNA to germline here; TCRdb lacks it. Germline V gene lookup returns CDR1 TSWWSYY and CDR2 QGS. The CDR3 totals 22 residues. The CDR3 DNA is TGTGCTCTTGGGGAACTCTCATTCCTTGGGGGATACGGCCACTATTTGGCAGCACAACTCTTCTTT. Its protein is CALGELSFLGGYGHYLAAQLFF.

This clone has just a few counts. The protein held in TCRdb is that of a much larger clone and does not match this DNA's translation at residue 10, likely because of a read error; the protein shown is translated from the DNA. This chain connects TRDV1 to TRDJ1; 13 nucleotides align to TRDD3. The J gene was missing in TCRdb and was found by matching the end of the DNA to germline. Germline V gene sequence: CDR1 TSWWSYY, CDR2 QGS. The CDR3 is made up of 26 amino acids. Trimming removed 4 bases from V and 1 base from J; junction bases left unmatched: 33. The CDR3 region has the DNA TGTGCTCTTGGGGCGCCTCGCCTTCTTCTCTATATTACTGGGGGATACGAGTTAAGTAGCACCGATAAACTCATCTTT. It codes for CALGAPRLLLYITGGYELSSTDKLIF.

Ten or more counts support this clone. The protein held in TCRdb is that of a much larger clone and does not match this DNA's translation at residue 11, likely because of a read error; the protein shown is translated from the DNA. V is TRDV2 and J is TRDJ1; TRDD3 agrees at 12 bases. This CDR3 region has 18 residues. Germline-derived CDR1 and CDR2 are GEAIGNYY and EKD. After removal of 3 bases from V and 2 bases from J, the junction contained 12 bases not matched to a gene. The CDR3 reads CACDPVLGDTGETDKLIF. CDR3 nucleotides: TGTGCCTGTGACCCGGTACTGGGGGATACAGGAGAGACCGATAAACTCATCTTT.

In this sample, this clone turned up many times. A read error likely explains why the TCRdb protein, taken from a much larger clone, differs from this DNA's translation at residue 20; the protein shown is translated from the DNA. A V gene of TRDV3 was called, but no J gene was assigned; TRDD3, the table's D call, was not compared with the DNA. This CDR3 is built from 21 residues. The germline V gene has CDR1 TVYSNPD and CDR2 GDNSRS (reference sequence). The CDR3, as DNA: TGTGCCTTTAATTCGCGCCACTTCCACTACTGGGGGATGAATATCCCCGATAAACTCACCTTT. This encodes CAFNSRHFHYWGMNIPDKLTF.

Of note for this clone: The mismatch at residue 16 between this DNA's translation and the TCRdb protein of a much larger clone likely reflects a read error; the protein shown is translated from the DNA. The V and J genes are TRDV2 and TRDJ1; tentative D call: TRDD3 (5 bases). TCRdb records no J gene; here it was assigned by comparing the DNA to germline. The ends were cut back, 1 base at V and 7 bases at J, with 33 bases in the middle. The CDR3 sequence is 20 residues long. From germline, CDR1 is GEAIGNYY and CDR2 EKD. CDR3 nucleotides: TGTGCCTGTGACACAGTCGCTCCAATCCGCGATACAAGGCGCGGCGGTAAACTCATCTTT. Translation: CACDTVAPIRDTRRGGKLIF.

Of note for this clone: TCRdb shows a much larger clone's protein in place of this DNA's translation, and the two differ at residue 13, likely through a read error; the protein shown is translated from the DNA. The rearrangement joins TRDV1 to TRDJ1; D is undetermined. In germline, CDR1 is TSWWSYY, CDR2 QGS. This CDR3 contains 16 residues. CDR3 residues: CALGDPFHPYTDELIF. The DNA of the CDR3 is TGTGCTCTTGGGGATCCATTCCATCCGTACACCGATGAACTCATCTTT.

This clone was counted between two and nine times. Translating this DNA gives a protein that differs at residue 3 from the TCRdb one, which belongs to a much larger clone; a read error is likely, and the protein shown is this translation. The chain has TRDV1 and TRDJ1; the match to TRDD3 covers 11 bases. The J gene is absent in TCRdb and was assigned here via DNA matching to germline. Germline V gene data show CDR1 as TSWWSYY and CDR2 as QGS. This CDR3 is 20 amino acids long. CDR3 sequence reads: CAIGEGLPNAGGYLGDKLIF. In DNA, the CDR3 is TGTGCTATTGGGGAAGGTCTTCCTAATGCTGGGGGATACTTAGGCGATAAACTCATCTTT.

In regard to this clone: TCRdb lists the protein of a much larger clone for this DNA, which differs at residue 3, so this is likely a read error; the protein given here is translated from the DNA itself. V and J are TRDV3 and TRDJ1, with 7 bases matching TRDD3. In the absence of a J gene in TCRdb, the DNA was matched to germline to assign it here. V lost 5 bases to trimming and J lost 0 bases; unmatched junction nucleotides: 39. The CDR3 sequence is 24 residues long. Per germline, CDR1 TVYSNPD and CDR2 GDNSRS (reference sequence). The CDR3 is CALYHHFSRARQTGDGWNTDKLIF. The CDR3 coding sequence is TGTGCCCTTTACCACCACTTTTCAAGGGCACGACAGACGGGGGATGGATGGAACACCGATAAACTCATCTTT.

On this clone: The TCRdb record carries a much larger clone's protein, which differs from this DNA's translation at residue 14; a read error is the likely cause, and the protein listed here is the DNA translation. The CDR3 spells CAFSFIETAYIFWRDTDKLIF. Here the CDR3 DNA reads TGTGCCTTTAGCTTTATAGAGACGGCCTACATCTTCTGGAGGGACACCGATAAACTCATCTTT. This chain links TRDV3 with TRDJ1, with D perhaps TRDD2 (5 bases). Because TCRdb records no J gene, it was assigned here through a match of the DNA to germline. CDR1 is TVYSNPD and CDR2 is GDNSRS in the germline V gene (reference sequence). The CDR3 spans 21 residues. V lost 0 bases and J lost 0, with 32 bases in between.

To note about this clone: The protein TCRdb gives is from a much larger clone and does not agree with this DNA's translation at residue 8, likely a read error; the protein shown here comes from the DNA. The chain links TRDV2 to TRDJ1; 7 positions agree with TRDD2. Assignment of the J gene here rests on matching the DNA to germline, because TCRdb gives none. The V segment lost 1 base and the J segment 0 bases; nucleotides outside the gene matches: 34. Germline V gene data show CDR1 as GEAIGNYY and CDR2 as EKD. This CDR3 region has 25 residues. Here the CDR3 reads CACDTGLPSGSGCHPPKWYTDKLIF. The CDR3 DNA follows: TGTGCCTGTGACACGGGCCTTCCTTCAGGGTCGGGATGTCACCCCCCAAAGTGGTACACCGATAAACTCATCTTT.